These 28 T cell receptor beta chains were all obtained from the same sample, sequenced in a study of T cell responses to AZD1222 COVID-19 vaccine (dated by TCRdb to the early 2020s). Preparation of the library involved the immunoSEQ multiplex PCR assay. In its TCRdb copy, this immuneACCESS table keeps in-frame sequences only and misses some clones. Where compared with another copy, unresolved V genes explain less than half of these, and the others have no known cause. This sample lists 100,000 to 130,000 clones; roughly 90% were detected once. The top ten hold 5.5% to 8% of the sample. Explained via the paper, the time point label denotes: baseline before first vaccination. Specimen: peripheral blood, collected on day 0 of AZD1222 vaccination. These receptors all stem from an adult in good health.

The rearrangement links TRBV5-4 to TRBJ2-1; TRBD2 agrees at 12 bases. This CDR3 contains 15 residues. V lost 4 bases, J lost 7 bases, and 6 bases stayed unmatched. From germline, CDR1 is SGHNT and CDR2 YYREEE (reference sequence). This chain's CDR3 is CASSRLAGGQNEQFF. The CDR3 DNA follows: TGTGCCAGCAGCCGTCTAGCGGGAGGGCAGAATGAGCAGTTCTTC. Variable domain in full (rest from reference TRBV5-4 and TRBJ2-1): ETGVTQSPTHLIKTRGQQVTLRCSSQSGHNTVSWYQQALGQGPQFIFQYYREEENGRGNFPPRFSGLQFPNYSSELNVNALELDDSALYLCASSRLAGGQNEQFFGPGTRLTVL.

The chain has TRBV3-1 (or the pseudogene TRBV3-2) and TRBJ1-4; D is ambiguous. Germline CDR1 is LGHDT and CDR2 is YNNKEL (reference sequence). The CDR3 is made up of 12 amino acids. V was trimmed by 4 bases and J by 7 bases, leaving 7 bases between them. The CDR3: CASSPGPEKLFF. DNA of the CDR3: TGTGCCAGCAGCCCTGGACCTGAAAAACTGTTTTTT.

The chain is built from TRBV5-1 and TRBJ1-4; 9 bases are a match to TRBD1. The CDR3 consists of 16 residues. J was trimmed by 5 bases and V by 4 bases; bases with no gene match: 9. Germline V gene data show CDR1 as SGHRS and CDR2 as YFSETQ. This chain's CDR3 is CASSPGTGPPNEKLFF. In nucleotides, the CDR3 is TGCGCCAGCAGCCCCGGGACAGGGCCACCAAATGAAAAACTGTTTTTT.

The rearrangement uses TRBV7-2 and TRBJ1-2; weak D call: TRBD1 (5 bases). The CDR3 covers 12 residues. V was shortened by 7 bases and J by 0 bases, with 6 bases between the two germline ends. The germline V gene encodes CDR1 SGHTA and CDR2 FQGNSA. CDR3 nucleotide sequence: TGTGCCAGCACAGGGACTAACTATGGCTACACCTTC. Protein: CASTGTNYGYTF.

The chain recombines TRBV21-1 with TRBJ2-7; TRBD2, as called in the table, went unchecked against the DNA. TRBV21-1 is flagged as a pseudogene. CDR3 length equals 14 residues. The chain's CDR3 is CASSKRGFGHEQYF. As DNA, the CDR3 is TGTGCCAGCAGCAAGCGGGGTTTCGGCCACGAGCAGTACTTC.

The CDR3 coding sequence is TGTGCCAGCAGCTTGGGGGGGCCTAGGCTGATGAACACTGAAGCTTTCTTT. Translated, it gives CASSLGGPRLMNTEAFF. This chain joins TRBV7-8 and TRBJ1-1, with a possible D match to TRBD1 (6 bases). This CDR3 contains 17 residues. Germline V gives CDR1 SGHVS, CDR2 FQNEAQ. V was pared by 3 bases and J by 0 bases, with 17 bases between.

The V and J genes are TRBV2 and TRBJ2-1; tentatively, D is TRBD2 (5 bases). Per the germline V gene, CDR1 is SNHLY and CDR2 is FYNNEI. Deletions cut 6 bases from V and 7 bases from J, with 16 bases between. This CDR3 has 14 residues. The CDR3 here is CASRREAVNNEQFF. CDR3 DNA sequence: TGTGCCAGCAGGAGGGAAGCGGTAAATAATGAGCAGTTCTTC.

As DNA, the CDR3 is TGTGCCAGCAGATCGGGACTAGCGGGATCTCTTGAGCAGTTCTTC. Protein: CASRSGLAGSLEQFF. The genes are TRBV6-5 and TRBJ2-1; 13 nucleotides align to TRBD2. The CDR3 contains 15 residues. J was trimmed by 9 bases and V by 6 bases; bases with no gene match: 8. Per germline, CDR1 MNHEY and CDR2 SVGAGI.

The chain combines TRBV3-1 (or the pseudogene TRBV3-2) with TRBJ2-1; 14 bases are a match to TRBD2. This CDR3 is built from 17 residues. V trimming: 8 bases; J trimming: 4 bases; junction bases outside the gene matches: 10. The V gene's germline CDR1 is LGHDT and CDR2 YNNKEL (reference sequence). The CDR3 is CASRGLAGDLAYNEQFF. CDR3 sequence (DNA): TGTGCCAGCCGGGGACTAGCGGGGGATCTGGCGTACAATGAGCAGTTCTTC.

This chain links TRBV6-2 or TRBV6-3 with TRBJ2-5; 7 positions match TRBD2. The CDR3 has 14 amino acids. Looked up from germline, CDR1 is MNHEY and CDR2 is SVGEGT. Germline trimming cut 2 bases from V and 2 bases from J; bases unmatched to any gene: 2. The chain's CDR3 is CASSYGGGQETQYF. CDR3 sequence (DNA): TGTGCCAGCAGTTACGGGGGGGGGCAAGAGACCCAGTACTTC.

This chain joins TRBV5-1 and TRBJ2-7; the D gene is possibly TRBD1 (5 bases). Germline CDR1 is SGHRS and CDR2 is YFSETQ. The CDR3 has 13 amino acids. The ends were cut back, 2 bases at V and 2 bases at J, with 8 bases in the middle. Written as DNA, the CDR3 is TGCGCCAGCAGCTTCCCAGGGACCTACGAGCAGTACTTC. Protein product: CASSFPGTYEQYF.

Remarks on this clone: A far larger clone is just one base off, so this is likely a read error. This chain links TRBV11-2 with TRBJ2-7; D gene ambiguous. Per the germline V gene, CDR1 is SGHAT and CDR2 is FQNNGV. With 3 bases removed from V and 5 bases from J, the gap between germline ends came to 2 bases. This CDR3 has 10 residues. The CDR3: CASSFHEQYF. In DNA form, the CDR3 reads TGTGCCAGCAGCTTCCACGAGCAGTACTTC.

The chain carries TRBV11-3 and TRBJ1-2; possibly TRBD1 for D (5 bases). V lost 11 bases and J lost 4, with 20 bases in between. This CDR3 region has 14 residues. CDR1 and CDR2 (germline): SGHNT, YENEEA. Written as DNA, the CDR3 is TGTGCCCTCCTCCGCGGGGCGGCTGCCTATGGCTACACCTTC. Its protein product is CALLRGAAAYGYTF.

V usage is TRBV6-2 or TRBV6-3 and J usage is TRBJ1-5, with D perhaps TRBD1 (5 bases). V lost 0 bases and J lost 6, with 9 bases in between. The CDR3 loop spans 14 amino acids. Looked up from germline, CDR1 is MNHEY and CDR2 is SVGEGT. The CDR3 reads CASSYSQGRQPQHF. CDR3 bases: TGTGCCAGCAGTTACTCGCAGGGACGTCAGCCCCAGCATTTT.

The chain is built from TRBV5-1 and TRBJ2-1, with D possibly TRBD1 on 5 matching bases. The CDR3 sequence is 16 residues long. The V gene's germline CDR1 is SGHRS and CDR2 YFSETQ. V shed 4 bases and J shed 4 bases, with 18 bases lying between them. Written as DNA, the CDR3 is TGCGCCAGCAGCGACCCACAGGAGTCAACTTACAATGAGCAGTTCTTC. It specifies CASSDPQESTYNEQFF.

The chain links TRBV9 to TRBJ2-7; weak D call: TRBD2 (5 bases). V was trimmed by 0 bases and J by 2 bases, leaving 12 bases between them. The V gene's germline CDR1 is SGDLS and CDR2 YYNGEE. The length of the CDR3 is 15 residues. The CDR3 bases are TGTGCCAGCAGCGTAGCTACGGCTAGCACCTACGAGCAGTACTTC. Translated, it gives CASSVATASTYEQYF.

This clone was detected only once. This chain joins TRBV9 and TRBJ2-3; 9 bases are a match to TRBD2. J was trimmed by 4 bases and V by 2 bases; bases with no gene match: 5. The germline gives CDR1 SGDLS, CDR2 YYNGEE. The CDR3 is made up of 15 amino acids. The CDR3 spells CASSVGGRDADTQYF. For the CDR3, the DNA is TGTGCCAGCAGCGTCGGCGGGAGGGACGCAGATACGCAGTATTTT.

The chain couples TRBV27 to TRBJ1-6, with TRBD1 identical over 7 bases. The trim removed 7 bases at V and 8 bases at J, leaving 11 bases unmatched. CDR1 and CDR2 from the germline V gene are MNHEY and SMNVEV (reference sequence). The CDR3 has 15 amino acids. The CDR3 loop reads CASNQGGDHHSPLHF. The CDR3 DNA sequence: TGTGCCAGCAACCAGGGGGGAGACCACCATTCACCCCTCCACTTT.

The V gene is TRBV28, the J gene TRBJ2-1, with D perhaps TRBD2 (5 bases). CDR1 is MDHEN and CDR2 is SYDVKM in the germline V gene. V shed 2 bases and J shed 7 bases, with 15 bases lying between them. This CDR3 is 15 amino acids long. Here the CDR3 DNA reads TGTGCCAGCAGTTTAACGGGATCCTCTTTAAATGAGCAGTTCTTC. The encoded protein is CASSLTGSSLNEQFF.

This chain joins TRBV5-1 and TRBJ2-1; 8 bases match TRBD2. V was clipped by 4 bases and J by 8 bases; unmatched bases: 11. The CDR3 loop spans 15 amino acids. Germline values: CDR1 SGHRS, CDR2 YFSETQ. The CDR3: CASSEVAGSEYEQFF. The CDR3 DNA follows: TGCGCCAGCAGCGAGGTAGCGGGATCGGAATATGAGCAGTTCTTC.

The genes are TRBV6-2 or TRBV6-3 and TRBJ2-7; TRBD2 matches at 11 bases. Germline V gives CDR1 MNHEY, CDR2 SVGEGT. Unmatched junction bases numbered 9, after V lost 5 bases and J lost 3 bases. The CDR3 has 16 amino acids. The CDR3 coding sequence is TGTGCCAGCAGTCCATCCGGGACTAGCGGAAACTACGAGCAGTACTTC. Residues: CASSPSGTSGNYEQYF.

This chain connects TRBV20-1 to TRBJ1-4; D might be TRBD1 (5 bases). V was clipped by 3 bases and J by 8 bases, with 13 bases between them. CDR1 DFQATT and CDR2 SNEGSKA come from the germline V gene (reference sequence). This CDR3 has 13 residues. This chain's CDR3 is CSASSQGREKLFF. The CDR3 DNA sequence: TGCAGTGCTAGTTCCCAGGGAAGGGAAAAACTGTTTTTT.

The V call is TRBV12-3 or TRBV12-4, the J call TRBJ1-1, with D unresolved. Trimming took 5 bases from V and 3 from J, leaving 7 bases between them. The CDR3 is 12 amino acids. The DNA for the CDR3 is TGTGCCAGCAGTGGTCGATACACTGAAGCTTTCTTT. This gives the protein CASSGRYTEAFF.

This rearrangement joins TRBV27 to TRBJ2-1, with a weak D call TRBD2 (6 bases). Germline CDR1 is MNHEY and CDR2 is SMNVEV (reference sequence). With 2 bases removed from V and 3 bases from J, the gap between germline ends came to 17 bases. This CDR3 spans 17 amino acids. In nucleotides, the CDR3 is TGTGCCAGCAGTTTACGATCCCGGAGGGTAGGCTACAATGAGCAGTTCTTC. It codes for CASSLRSRRVGYNEQFF.

This chain uses TRBV6-5 with TRBJ2-1; 14 bases fit TRBD2. This CDR3 spans 15 amino acids. In germline, CDR1 is MNHEY, CDR2 SVGAGI. Losses at the gene ends were 5 bases for V and 6 bases for J; bases not matched to a gene: 3. The CDR3 DNA reads TGTGCCAGCAGTCTCGGACTAGCGGGAGGCAATGAGCAGTTCTTC. As protein: CASSLGLAGGNEQFF.

This clone was observed once. The V gene is TRBV7-3, the J gene TRBJ2-5; 13 bases fit TRBD2. From germline, CDR1 is SGHTA and CDR2 FQGTGA. CDR3 length: 15 residues. V was clipped by 3 bases and J by 3 bases; unmatched bases: 1. This CDR3 reads CASSFGLAGEETQYF. The CDR3 nucleotides are TGTGCCAGCAGCTTTGGACTAGCGGGAGAAGAGACCCAGTACTTC.

This chain joins TRBV9 and TRBJ1-4; TRBD1 aligns across 7 bases. V gave up 0 bases and J gave up 8 bases; unmatched junction bases: 7. Germline CDR1 and CDR2: SGDLS and YYNGEE. This CDR3 spans 15 amino acids. CDR3 loop: CASSVGATGYEKLFF. The CDR3 region has the DNA TGTGCCAGCAGCGTAGGCGCGACAGGGTACGAAAAACTGTTTTTT.

The rearrangement uses TRBV5-1 and TRBJ2-3, with TRBD2 matching 8 bases. Germline assignment: CDR1 SGHRS and CDR2 YFSETQ. There are 15 residues in the CDR3. The junction had 7 bases not matched to a gene; V was cut back by 4 bases and J by 3 bases. CDR3 DNA sequence: TGCGCCAGCAGCCTAGGGACTAGGACAACAGATACGCAGTATTTT. Amino acid sequence: CASSLGTRTTDTQYF.